These 21 T cell receptor beta chains were all obtained from the same sample, sequenced in a study of T cell changes during pregnancy in multiple sclerosis. Libraries were prepared by immunoSEQ multiplex PCR; TCRdb keeps only in-frame clonotypes and omits some of them. Here the sample spans over 35,000 clones, about 92% being singletons. The sample was peripheral blood, taken before pregnancy. The receptors originated from a female donor with multiple sclerosis, enrolled in a pregnancy study.

The V gene is TRBV7-9, the J gene TRBJ1-5, with D possibly TRBD1 on 5 matching bases. From germline, CDR1 is SEHNR and CDR2 FQNEAQ (reference sequence). Trimming left V 5 bases short and J 7 bases short, with 15 bases between. The CDR3 length is 14 residues. CDR3 in amino acids: CASSPDTGEQPQHF. CDR3 nucleotide sequence: TGTGCCAGCAGCCCCGACACGGGGGAGCAGCCCCAGCATTTT.

The CDR3 here is CASSFGTRAYEQYF. The CDR3 DNA sequence: TGTGCCAGCAGCTTCGGTACCAGGGCCTACGAGCAGTACTTC. The chain links TRBV5-6 to TRBJ2-7, with D possibly being TRBD1 (5 bases). The CDR3 is 14 amino acids. Germline V gives CDR1 SGHDT, CDR2 YYEEEE. Trimming removed 2 bases at V and 2 bases at J, with 11 bases between.

The rearrangement joins TRBV6-6 to TRBJ2-5, with D uncertain. CDR3 length equals 13 residues. Looked up from germline, CDR1 is MNHNY and CDR2 is SVGAGI (reference sequence). With 4 bases removed from V and 5 bases from J, the gap between germline ends came to 11 bases. The CDR3 here is CASSLSIEETQYF. The CDR3 region has the DNA TGTGCCAGCAGTTTATCTATAGAGGAGACCCAGTACTTC.

The chain couples TRBV7-6 to TRBJ2-3; perhaps TRBD2 as D (5 bases). CDR1 SGHVS and CDR2 FNYEAQ come from the germline V gene. V was pared by 3 bases and J by 2 bases, with 6 bases between. The CDR3 loop spans 13 amino acids. The CDR3: CASSFDYTDTQYF. The DNA of the CDR3 is TGTGCCAGCAGCTTCGACTACACAGATACGCAGTATTTT.

The V gene is TRBV4-1, the J gene TRBJ2-4; D is possibly TRBD1 (7 bases). This CDR3 spans 17 amino acids. The V end was cut by 1 base, the J end by 5 bases, with 18 bases between. Germline V gene lookup returns CDR1 MGHRA and CDR2 YSYEKL. The CDR3 nucleotides are TGCGCCAGCAGCCAAGTTTTGGGAGGACAGGCCCAAAACATTCAGTACTTC. It yields the protein CASSQVLGGQAQNIQYF.

This chain links TRBV15 with TRBJ2-7; a weak D match, TRBD2 (6 bases). CDR1 is LNHNV and CDR2 is YYDKDF in the germline V gene (reference sequence). V was clipped by 4 bases and J by 3 bases, with 13 bases between them. The CDR3 is made up of 14 amino acids. CDR3 loop: CATSNNRGNYEQYF. The CDR3, as DNA: TGTGCCACCAGCAATAATCGGGGGAACTACGAGCAGTACTTC.

V gene TRBV9 combines with J gene TRBJ2-1; 8 bases match TRBD2. The ends lost 4 bases at V and 8 bases at J; junction bases unmatched: 8. Germline assignment: CDR1 SGDLS and CDR2 YYNGEE. This CDR3 is built from 14 residues. CDR3: CASSLGTSIDEQFF. Written as DNA, the CDR3 is TGTGCCAGCAGCCTCGGGACTAGTATCGATGAGCAGTTCTTC.

The chain recombines TRBV29-1 with TRBJ1-4; no clear D. Per the germline V gene, CDR1 is SQVTM and CDR2 is ANQGSEA. Trimming left V 2 bases short and J 8 bases short, with 12 bases between. This CDR3 has 13 amino acids. CDR3 in amino acids: CSVETGSEEKLFF. Written as DNA, the CDR3 is TGCAGCGTTGAAACCGGGTCGGAGGAAAAACTGTTTTTT.

This chain uses TRBV18 with TRBJ1-5; D is unresolved. V lost 2 bases and J lost 4, with 6 bases in between. Germline-derived CDR1 and CDR2 are KGHSH and LQKENI. This CDR3 is built from 13 residues. The CDR3: CASSPEPNQPQHF. Here the CDR3 DNA reads TGTGCCAGCTCACCAGAGCCAAATCAGCCCCAGCATTTT.

The V gene is TRBV7-2, the J gene TRBJ2-3; tentatively, D is TRBD1 (5 bases). There are 13 residues in the CDR3. Per the germline V gene, CDR1 is SGHTA and CDR2 is FQGNSA. V lost 2 bases and J 3 bases, leaving 6 bases between the germline ends. Here the CDR3 reads CASSLRQTDTQYF. DNA for the CDR3: TGTGCCAGCAGCTTACGACAGACAGATACGCAGTATTTT.

The rearrangement links TRBV19 to TRBJ1-5; 10 positions match TRBD1. Germline-derived CDR1 and CDR2 are LNHDA and SQIVND (reference sequence). CDR3 length equals 14 residues. V lost 8 bases to trimming and J lost 7 bases; unmatched junction nucleotides: 8. This CDR3 is CASSLGTGDQPQHF. The CDR3 DNA reads as TGTGCCAGTTCGCTAGGGACAGGGGACCAGCCCCAGCATTTT.

The rearrangement links TRBV5-4 to TRBJ1-2; D is unclear. Trimming removed 4 bases at V and 3 bases at J, with 10 bases between. The length of the CDR3 is 13 residues. Germline assignment: CDR1 SGHNT and CDR2 YYREEE (reference sequence). The CDR3 bases are TGTGCCAGCAGCCAGCCCCGGGACTATGGCTACACCTTC. This sequence encodes CASSQPRDYGYTF.

This sequence joins TRBV7-9 and TRBJ1-1; D not certain. The V end was cut by 2 bases, the J end by 3 bases, with 13 bases between. Germline V gives CDR1 SEHNR, CDR2 FQNEAQ (reference sequence). The CDR3 has 15 residues. In DNA form, the CDR3 reads TGTGCCAGCAGCTTATTCGGTGGTGCGTACACTGAAGCTTTCTTT. Its protein product is CASSLFGGAYTEAFF. The complete variable domain, with remaining parts taken from reference TRBV7-9 and TRBJ1-1, reads DTGVSQNPRHKITKRGQNVTFRCDPISEHNRLYWYRQTLGQGPEFLTYFQNEAQLEKSRLLSDRFSAERPKGSFSTLEIQRTEQGDSAMYLCASSLFGGAYTEAFFGQGTRLTVV.

This clone came up once. The rearrangement joins TRBV5-1 to TRBJ2-5, with a tentative D call TRBD2 (6 bases). Germline CDR1 SGHRS, CDR2 YFSETQ. Trimming removed 1 base from V and 5 bases from J, with 12 bases in between. The CDR3 has 14 residues. The CDR3 bases are TGCGCCAGCAGCTTGTCCGGGAGAGCTGAGACCCAGTACTTC. This translates into CASSLSGRAETQYF.

This chain joins TRBV25-1 and TRBJ2-2, with TRBD1 matching 8 bases. This CDR3 has 16 amino acids. Germline trimming cut 3 bases from V and 5 bases from J; bases unmatched to any gene: 8. The V gene's germline CDR1 is MGHDK and CDR2 SYGVNS. The CDR3 region has the DNA TGTGCCAGCAGTGAGGTTGGCAGGGGGCGGACCGGGGAGCTGTTTTTT. Translation: CASSEVGRGRTGELFF. Full variable domain (remainder filled in from reference TRBV25-1 and TRBJ2-2): EADIYQTPRYLVIGTGKKITLECSQTMGHDKMYWYQQDPGMELHLIHYSYGVNSTEKGDLSSESTVSRIRTEHFPLTLESARPSHTSQYLCASSEVGRGRTGELFFGEGSRLTVL.

The chain has TRBV6-1 and TRBJ1-6, with TRBD1 as a possible D gene (5 bases). The V and J ends lost 10 bases and 7 bases respectively, with 17 bases between them. The CDR3 is 14 residues long. Germline V CDR1 and CDR2: MNHNS, SASEGT. The CDR3 loop is CAISPKQANSPLHF. Written as DNA, the CDR3 is TGTGCCATTTCCCCCAAACAGGCGAATTCACCCCTCCACTTT.

The J gene is TRBJ1-1, the V gene TRBV7-2; a possible D gene is TRBD1 (5 bases). Germline assignment: CDR1 SGHTA and CDR2 FQGNSA. This CDR3 region has 14 residues. Trimming pared 0 bases from V and 0 bases from J, leaving 5 bases between. CDR3 DNA sequence: TGTGCCAGCAGCTTAGCACAGGTGAACACTGAAGCTTTCTTT. It translates to CASSLAQVNTEAFF.

This sequence joins TRBV18 and TRBJ1-4; 9 nucleotides match TRBD1. V lost 3 bases to trimming and J lost 11 bases; unmatched junction nucleotides: 7. CDR1 and CDR2 (germline): KGHSH, LQKENI. The CDR3 covers 14 residues. The CDR3 coding sequence is TGTGCCAGCTCACCTGGACAGGGGAGGGATAAACTGTTTTTT. Amino acid sequence: CASSPGQGRDKLFF.

The chain couples TRBV4-3 to TRBJ2-7, with 8 bases identical to TRBD2. CDR1 LGHNA and CDR2 YSLEER come from the germline V gene. This CDR3 has 17 amino acids. Trimming removed 0 bases from V and 4 bases from J; junction bases left unmatched: 11. The CDR3 DNA reads TGCGCCAGCAGCCAAGAAGGGACTGGGGCGGGAGGTTACGAGCAGTACTTC. As protein: CASSQEGTGAGGYEQYF.

The rearrangement links TRBV4-3 to TRBJ2-3, with D maybe TRBD2 (5 bases). Germline V gives CDR1 LGHNA, CDR2 YSLEER. With 1 base removed from V and 5 bases from J, the gap between germline ends came to 16 bases. This CDR3 contains 16 residues. CDR3 sequence reads: CASSQGRGPSEDTQYF. The CDR3 DNA is TGCGCCAGCAGCCAAGGCCGCGGGCCTTCGGAAGATACGCAGTATTTT.

The V gene is TRBV7-2, the J gene TRBJ2-7; the match to TRBD2 covers 8 bases. The germline V gene encodes CDR1 SGHTA and CDR2 FQGNSA. J was trimmed by 6 bases and V by 6 bases; bases with no gene match: 16. CDR3 length: 16 residues. CDR3 DNA: TGTGCCAGCAGTAAACAGGAGAGCGGGAGTAACGGCGAGCAGTACTTC. Its translation: CASSKQESGSNGEQYF.